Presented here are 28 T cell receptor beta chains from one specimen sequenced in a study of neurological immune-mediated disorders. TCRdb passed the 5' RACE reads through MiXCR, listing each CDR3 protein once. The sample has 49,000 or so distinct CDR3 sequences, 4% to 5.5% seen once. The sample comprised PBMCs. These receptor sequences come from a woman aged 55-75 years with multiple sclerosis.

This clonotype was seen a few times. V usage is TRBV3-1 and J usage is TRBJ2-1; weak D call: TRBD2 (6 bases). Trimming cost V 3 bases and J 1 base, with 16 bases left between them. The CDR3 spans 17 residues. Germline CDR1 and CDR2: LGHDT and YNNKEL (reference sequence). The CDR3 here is CASSHSLGGSSYNEQFF. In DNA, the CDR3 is TGTGCCAGCAGCCACAGTTTGGGGGGATCGTCCTACAATGAGCAGTTCTTC.

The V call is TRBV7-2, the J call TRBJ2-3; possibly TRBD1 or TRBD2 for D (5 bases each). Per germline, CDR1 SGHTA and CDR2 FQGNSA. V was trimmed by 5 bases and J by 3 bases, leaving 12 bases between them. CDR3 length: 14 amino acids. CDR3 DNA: TGTGCCAGCAGCCGGGGCGCTGCGACAGATACGCAGTATTTT. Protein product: CASSRGAATDTQYF.

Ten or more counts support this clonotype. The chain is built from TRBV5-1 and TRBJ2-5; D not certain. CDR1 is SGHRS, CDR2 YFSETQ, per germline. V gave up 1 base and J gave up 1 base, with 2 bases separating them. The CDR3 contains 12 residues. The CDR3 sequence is CASSLPQETQYF. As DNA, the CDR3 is TGCGCCAGCAGCTTGCCCCAAGAGACCCAGTACTTC.

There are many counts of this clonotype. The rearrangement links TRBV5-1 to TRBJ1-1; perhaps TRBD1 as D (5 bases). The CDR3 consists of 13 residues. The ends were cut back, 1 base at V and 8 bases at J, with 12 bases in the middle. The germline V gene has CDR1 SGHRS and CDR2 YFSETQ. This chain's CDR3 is CASSLFGDGEAFF. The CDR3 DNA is TGCGCCAGCAGCTTGTTCGGGGACGGAGAAGCTTTCTTT. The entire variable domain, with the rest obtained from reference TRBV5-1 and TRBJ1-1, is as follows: KAGVTQTPRYLIKTRGQQVTLSCSPISGHRSVSWYQQTPGQGLQFLFEYFSETQRNKGNFPGRFSGRQFSNSRSEMNVSTLELGDSALYLCASSLFGDGEAFFGQGTRLTVV.

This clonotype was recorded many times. This CDR3 reads CSAPRVAGSYEQYV. The CDR3 DNA follows: TGCAGCGCCCCCAGAGTAGCGGGCTCCTACGAGCAGTACGTC. This sequence joins TRBV20-1 and TRBJ2-7, with 7 bases aligning to TRBD2. The length of the CDR3 is 14 residues. Germline CDR1 is DFQATT and CDR2 is SNEGSKA (reference sequence).

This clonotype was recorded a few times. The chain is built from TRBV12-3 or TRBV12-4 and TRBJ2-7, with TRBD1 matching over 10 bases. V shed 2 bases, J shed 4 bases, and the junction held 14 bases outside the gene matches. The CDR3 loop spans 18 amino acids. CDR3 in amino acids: CASSLLTGGSQSFYEQYF. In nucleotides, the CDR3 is TGTGCCAGCAGTTTACTGACAGGGGGCTCCCAGAGTTTTTACGAGCAGTACTTC.

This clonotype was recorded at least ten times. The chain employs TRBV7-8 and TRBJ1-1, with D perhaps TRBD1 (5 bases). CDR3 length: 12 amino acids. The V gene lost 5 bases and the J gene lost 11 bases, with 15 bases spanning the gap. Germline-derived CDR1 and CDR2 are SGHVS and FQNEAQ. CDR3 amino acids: CASSHVGGEAFF. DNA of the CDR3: TGTGCCAGCAGCCACGTCGGGGGTGAGGCTTTCTTT. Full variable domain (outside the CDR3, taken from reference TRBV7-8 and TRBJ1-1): GAGVSQSPRYKVAKRGQDVALRCDPISGHVSLFWYQQALGQGPEFLTYFQNEAQLDKSGLPSDRFFAERPEGSVSTLKIQRTQQEDSAVYLCASSHVGGEAFFGQGTRLTVV.

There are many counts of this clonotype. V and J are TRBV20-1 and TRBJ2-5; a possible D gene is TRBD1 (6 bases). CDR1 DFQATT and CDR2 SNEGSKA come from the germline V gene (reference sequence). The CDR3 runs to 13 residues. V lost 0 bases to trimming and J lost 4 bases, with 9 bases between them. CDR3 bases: TGCAGTGCTAGAGATACAGGGCGAGAGACCCAGTACTTC. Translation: CSARDTGRETQYF.

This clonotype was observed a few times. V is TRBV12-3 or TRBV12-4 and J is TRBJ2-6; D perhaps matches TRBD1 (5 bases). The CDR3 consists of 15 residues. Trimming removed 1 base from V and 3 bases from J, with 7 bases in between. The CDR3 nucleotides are TGTGCCAGCAGTTTAGGGGGCGGTGGGGCCAACGTCCTGACTTTC. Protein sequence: CASSLGGGGANVLTF.

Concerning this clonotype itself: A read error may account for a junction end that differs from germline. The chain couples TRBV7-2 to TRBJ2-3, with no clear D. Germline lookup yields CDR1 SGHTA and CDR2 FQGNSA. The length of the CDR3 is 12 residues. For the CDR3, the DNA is TGTGCCAGCAGTTTAGCAACAGATACGCAGTATTTT. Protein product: CASSLATDTQYF.

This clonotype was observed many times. For the CDR3, the DNA is TGCAGTGCCCCAACCGGGACAGGGATCGGGGGCTACACCTTC. It encodes CSAPTGTGIGGYTF. The J gene is TRBJ1-2, the V gene TRBV20-1, with 9 bases that match TRBD1. Per the germline V gene, CDR1 is DFQATT and CDR2 is SNEGSKA (reference sequence). This CDR3 region has 14 residues. Trimming cost V 6 bases and J 8 bases; bases outside gene matches: 13.

The CDR3 region is CAIAPLTGTGDEQYF. Here the CDR3 DNA reads TGTGCCATCGCCCCTTTAACCGGGACAGGGGATGAGCAGTACTTC. The genes are TRBV10-3 and TRBJ2-7, with TRBD1 matching 10 bases. Germline V gene lookup returns CDR1 ENHRY and CDR2 SYGVKD. V lost 8 bases and J lost 7; bases outside the gene matches: 14. CDR3 length: 15 residues.

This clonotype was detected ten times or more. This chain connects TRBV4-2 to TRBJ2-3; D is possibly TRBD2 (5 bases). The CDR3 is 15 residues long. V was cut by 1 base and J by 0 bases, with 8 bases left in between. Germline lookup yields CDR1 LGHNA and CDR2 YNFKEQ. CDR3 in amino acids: CASSQGPGSTDTQYF. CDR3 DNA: TGTGCCAGCAGCCAAGGCCCGGGGAGCACAGATACGCAGTATTTT.

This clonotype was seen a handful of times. CDR3 sequence (DNA): TGTGCCAGCAGTTTCCATAGCGGGAGTACCGGGGAGCTGTTTTTT. It is translated as CASSFHSGSTGELFF. This rearrangement joins TRBV27 to TRBJ2-2; 9 nucleotides agree with TRBD2. The germline CDR1 and CDR2 sequences are MNHEY and SMNVEV (reference sequence). J was trimmed by 5 bases and V by 3 bases; bases with no gene match: 4. The CDR3 is 15 amino acids.

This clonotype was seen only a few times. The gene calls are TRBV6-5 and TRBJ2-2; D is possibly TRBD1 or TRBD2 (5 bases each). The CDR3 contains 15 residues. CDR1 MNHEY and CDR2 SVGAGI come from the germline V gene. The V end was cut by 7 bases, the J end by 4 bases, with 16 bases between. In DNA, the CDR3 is TGTGCCAGCAAATCCCGCCGGGGCGGCACCGGGGAGCTGTTTTTT. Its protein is CASKSRRGGTGELFF.

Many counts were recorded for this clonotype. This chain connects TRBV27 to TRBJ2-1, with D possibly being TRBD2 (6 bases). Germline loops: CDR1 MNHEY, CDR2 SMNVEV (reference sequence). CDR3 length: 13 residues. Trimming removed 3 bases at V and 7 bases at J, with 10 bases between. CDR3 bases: TGTGCCAGCAGTTTCTTCGGGGGTAATGAGCAGTTCTTC. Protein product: CASSFFGGNEQFF.

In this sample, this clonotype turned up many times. CDR3 nucleotides: TGCAGTGCCCCTGCCCTCCCGGCAACTAATGAAAAACTGTTTTTT. Protein: CSAPALPATNEKLFF. This sequence joins TRBV20-1 and TRBJ1-4, with no clear D. Germline-derived CDR1 and CDR2 are DFQATT and SNEGSKA (reference sequence). CDR3 length: 15 amino acids. V was shortened by 6 bases and J by 0 bases, with 14 bases between the two germline ends.

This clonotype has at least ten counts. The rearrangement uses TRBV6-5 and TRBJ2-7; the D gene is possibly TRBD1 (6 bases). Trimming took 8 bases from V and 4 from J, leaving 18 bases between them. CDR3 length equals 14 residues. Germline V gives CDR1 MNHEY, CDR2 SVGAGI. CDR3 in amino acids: CASRGQLPVYEQYF. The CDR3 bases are TGTGCCAGCCGCGGACAGCTCCCGGTGTACGAGCAGTACTTC.

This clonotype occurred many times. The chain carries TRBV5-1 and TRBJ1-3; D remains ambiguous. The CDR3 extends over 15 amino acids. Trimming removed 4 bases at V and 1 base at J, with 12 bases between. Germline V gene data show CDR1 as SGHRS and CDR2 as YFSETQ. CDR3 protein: CASSPDWGSGNTIYF. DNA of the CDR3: TGCGCCAGCAGCCCTGACTGGGGTTCTGGAAACACCATATATTTT.

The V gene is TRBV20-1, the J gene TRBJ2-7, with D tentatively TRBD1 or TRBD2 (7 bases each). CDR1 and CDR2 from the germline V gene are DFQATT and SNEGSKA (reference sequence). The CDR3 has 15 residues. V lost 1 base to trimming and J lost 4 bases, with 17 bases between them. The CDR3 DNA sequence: TGCAGTGCTAGAGCCCCCAGGGGGGGCATGTACGAGCAGTACTTC. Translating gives CSARAPRGGMYEQYF.

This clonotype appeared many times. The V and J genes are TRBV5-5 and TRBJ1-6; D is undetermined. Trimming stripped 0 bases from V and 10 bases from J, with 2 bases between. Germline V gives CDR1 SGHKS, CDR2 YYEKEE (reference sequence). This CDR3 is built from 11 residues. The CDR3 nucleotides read TGTGCCAGCAGCTTGGACTCACCCCTCCACTTT. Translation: CASSLDSPLHF.

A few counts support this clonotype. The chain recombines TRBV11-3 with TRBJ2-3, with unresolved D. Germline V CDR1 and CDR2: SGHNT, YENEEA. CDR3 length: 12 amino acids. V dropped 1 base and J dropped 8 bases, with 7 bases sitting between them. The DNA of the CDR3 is TGTGCCAGCAGCTTAGGGGTGGGTACGCAGTATTTT. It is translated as CASSLGVGTQYF.

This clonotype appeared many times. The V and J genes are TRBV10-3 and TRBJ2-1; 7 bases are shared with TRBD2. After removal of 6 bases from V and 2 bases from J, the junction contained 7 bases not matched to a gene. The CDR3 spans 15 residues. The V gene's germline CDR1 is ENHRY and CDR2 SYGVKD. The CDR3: CAIRTGGFAYNEQFF. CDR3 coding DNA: TGTGCCATCAGAACCGGGGGGTTCGCCTACAATGAGCAGTTCTTC.

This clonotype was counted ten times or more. In DNA form, the CDR3 reads TGTGCCAGCAGCAAGATGCGCCCGGGGACAGATAGCAATCAGCCCCAGCATTTT. This sequence encodes CASSKMRPGTDSNQPQHF. The rearrangement joins TRBV28 to TRBJ1-5; 7 positions match TRBD1. V shed 6 bases and J 0 bases; nucleotides not matched to a gene: 14. Germline CDR1 MDHEN, CDR2 SYDVKM. The CDR3 extends over 18 amino acids.

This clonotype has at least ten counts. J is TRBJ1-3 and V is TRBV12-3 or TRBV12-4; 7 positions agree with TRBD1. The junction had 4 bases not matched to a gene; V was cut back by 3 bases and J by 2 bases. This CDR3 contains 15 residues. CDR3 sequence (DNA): TGTGCCAGCAGTTTTGGGACAGACACTGGAAACACCATATATTTT. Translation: CASSFGTDTGNTIYF.

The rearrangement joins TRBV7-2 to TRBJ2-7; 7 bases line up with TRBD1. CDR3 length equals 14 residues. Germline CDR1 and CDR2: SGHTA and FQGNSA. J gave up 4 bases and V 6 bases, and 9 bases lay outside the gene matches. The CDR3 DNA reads TGTGCCAGCAGTAATACCGGGACAGCTTACGAGCAGTACTTC. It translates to CASSNTGTAYEQYF.

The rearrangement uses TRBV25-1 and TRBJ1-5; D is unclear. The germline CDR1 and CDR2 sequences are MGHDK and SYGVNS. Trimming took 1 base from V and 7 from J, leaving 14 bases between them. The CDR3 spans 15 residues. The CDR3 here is CASSESGGRGQPQHF. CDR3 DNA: TGTGCCAGCAGTGAATCGGGTGGGAGAGGGCAGCCCCAGCATTTT.

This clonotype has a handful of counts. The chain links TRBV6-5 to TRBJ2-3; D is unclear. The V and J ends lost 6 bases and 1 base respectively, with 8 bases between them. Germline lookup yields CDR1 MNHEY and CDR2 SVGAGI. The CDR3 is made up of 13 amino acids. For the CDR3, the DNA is TGTGCCAGCAGGCCGGGCCGCACAGATACGCAGTATTTT. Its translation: CASRPGRTDTQYF.